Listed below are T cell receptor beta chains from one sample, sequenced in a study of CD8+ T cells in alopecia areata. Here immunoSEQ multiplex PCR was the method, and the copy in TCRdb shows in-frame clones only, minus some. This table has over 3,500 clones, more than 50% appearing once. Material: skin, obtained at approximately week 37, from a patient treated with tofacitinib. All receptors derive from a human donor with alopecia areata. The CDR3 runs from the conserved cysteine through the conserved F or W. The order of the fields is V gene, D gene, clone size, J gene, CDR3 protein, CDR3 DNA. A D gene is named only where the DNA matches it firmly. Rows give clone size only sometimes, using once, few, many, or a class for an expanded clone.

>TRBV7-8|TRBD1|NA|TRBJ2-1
CASSSGQGIYNEQFF
TGTGCCAGCAGCTCGGGACAGGGAATCTACAATGAGCAGTTCTTC
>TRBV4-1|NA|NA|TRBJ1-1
CASSQTNTEAFF
TGCGCCAGCAGCCAGACGAACACTGAAGCTTTCTTT
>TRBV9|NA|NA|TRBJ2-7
CASSVEPASNEQYF
TGTGCCAGCAGCGTAGAGCCAGCTAGCAACGAGCAGTACTTC
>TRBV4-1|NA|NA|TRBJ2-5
CASSQPGAKTDAGNREETQYF
TGCGCCAGCAGCCAACCAGGGGCCAAGACGGACGCCGGGAATCGGGAAGAGACCCAGTACTTC
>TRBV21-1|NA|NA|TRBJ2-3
CASSKEGPQGGTDTQYF
TGTGCCAGCAGCAAAGAAGGGCCCCAGGGGGGGACAGATACGCAGTATTTT
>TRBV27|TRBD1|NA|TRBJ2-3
CASSLFLRTGDPASTDTQYF
TGTGCCAGCAGTTTATTCTTGAGAACAGGGGACCCTGCTAGCACAGATACGCAGTATTTT
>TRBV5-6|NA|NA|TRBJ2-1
CASNLDTRYNEQFF
TGTGCCAGCAACTTGGATACTCGCTACAATGAGCAGTTCTTC
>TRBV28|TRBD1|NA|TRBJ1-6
CASRRQGAEGDHF
TGTGCCAGCAGACGACAGGGGGCCGAGGGAGACCACTTT
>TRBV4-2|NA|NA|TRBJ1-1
CASSQGGEAFF
TGTGCCAGCAGCCAAGGGGGGGAAGCTTTCTTT
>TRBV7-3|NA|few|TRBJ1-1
CASSLTGTAEAFF
TGTGCCAGCAGCTTAACCGGGACCGCTGAAGCTTTCTTT
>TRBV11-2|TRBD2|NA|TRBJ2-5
CASSPRGSGSGETQYF
TGTGCCAGCAGTCCCCGGGGTAGCGGGAGTGGAGAGACCCAGTACTTC
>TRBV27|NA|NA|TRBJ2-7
CASSLSLLSYEQYF
TGTGCCAGCAGTTTAAGCCTCCTTTCCTACGAGCAGTACTTC
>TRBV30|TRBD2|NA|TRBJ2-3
CAWTSLAGVGDTQYF
TGTGCCTGGACTTCTCTAGCGGGAGTAGGGGATACGCAGTATTTT
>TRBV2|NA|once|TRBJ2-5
CACSYQLRETQYF
TGTGCCTGTTCATACCAACTCCGAGAGACCCAGTACTTC
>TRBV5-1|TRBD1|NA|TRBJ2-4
CASSLATGAGAKNIQYF
TGCGCCAGCAGCCTCGCCACAGGGGCCGGAGCCAAAAACATTCAGTACTTC
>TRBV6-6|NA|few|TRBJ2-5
CASSPQVTQETQYF
TGTGCCAGCAGTCCACAGGTCACCCAAGAGACCCAGTACTTC
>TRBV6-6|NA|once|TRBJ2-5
CASSRQRVQETQYF
TGTGCCAGCAGCAGACAGCGGGTACAAGAGACCCAGTACTTC
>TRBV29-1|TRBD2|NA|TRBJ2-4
CSVEAPPGSGRRGNIQYF
TGCAGCGTTGAAGCCCCCCCCGGGAGCGGGAGGAGAGGGAACATTCAGTACTTC
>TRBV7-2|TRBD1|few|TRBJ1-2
CASSSSTGVNYGYTF
TGTGCCAGCAGCTCCTCGACAGGGGTTAACTATGGCTACACCTTC
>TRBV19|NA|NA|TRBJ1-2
CASSMRGDYGYTF
TGTGCCAGTAGTATGAGAGGGGACTATGGCTACACCTTC
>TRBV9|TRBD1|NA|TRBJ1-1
CASSASRTGGNTEAFF
TGTGCCAGCAGCGCCTCTCGGACAGGGGGGAATACTGAAGCTTTCTTT
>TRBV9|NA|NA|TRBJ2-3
CASSPGSSRDTQYF
TGTGCCAGCAGCCCCGGGTCCTCCCGAGATACGCAGTATTTT
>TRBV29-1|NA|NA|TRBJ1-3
CSVSIGNTIYF
TGCAGCGTCTCCATCGGCAACACCATATATTTT
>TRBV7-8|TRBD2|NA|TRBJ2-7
CASSPGGWEQYF
TGTGCCAGCAGCCCGGGGGGGTGGGAGCAGTACTTC
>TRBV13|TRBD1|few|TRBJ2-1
CASSFRQGARNEQFF
TGTGCCAGCAGCTTCCGACAGGGGGCGCGCAATGAGCAGTTCTTC
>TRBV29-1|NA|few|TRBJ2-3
CSVDEGTYTDTQYF
TGCAGCGTTGATGAGGGGACTTACACAGATACGCAGTATTTT
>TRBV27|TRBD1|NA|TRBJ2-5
CASSARRGRVETQYF
TGTGCCAGCAGCGCACGAAGGGGGCGGGTGGAGACCCAGTACTTC
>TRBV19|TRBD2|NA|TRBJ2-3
CASTNGLAASTDTQYF
TGTGCCAGTACCAATGGCCTAGCGGCTAGCACAGATACGCAGTATTTT
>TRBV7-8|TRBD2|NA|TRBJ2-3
CASSSSGSLTDTQYF
TGTGCCAGCAGCTCTAGCGGGTCCCTCACAGATACGCAGTATTTT
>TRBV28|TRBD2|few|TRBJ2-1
CASSGLAGTSYNEQFF
TGTGCCAGCAGTGGACTAGCGGGAACCTCCTACAATGAGCAGTTCTTC
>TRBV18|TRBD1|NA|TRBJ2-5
CASSAGGTEETQYF
TGTGCCAGCTCAGCAGGTGGGACAGAAGAGACCCAGTACTTC
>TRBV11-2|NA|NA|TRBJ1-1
CASSLVPGEAFF
TGTGCCAGCAGCTTAGTCCCGGGTGAAGCTTTCTTT
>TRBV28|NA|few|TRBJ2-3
CASSSRLTHTDTQYF
TGTGCCAGCAGTTCACGACTTACCCACACAGATACGCAGTATTTT
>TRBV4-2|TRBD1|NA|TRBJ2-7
CASSQDPGTGSSYEQYF
TGTGCCAGCAGCCAAGACCCAGGGACAGGCTCTTCCTACGAGCAGTACTTC
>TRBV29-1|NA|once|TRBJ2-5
CSDQTGSETQYF
TGCAGCGACCAAACAGGGAGTGAGACCCAGTACTTC
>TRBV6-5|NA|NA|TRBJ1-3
CASGQRGNTIYF
TGTGCCAGCGGTCAGCGGGGAAACACCATATATTTT
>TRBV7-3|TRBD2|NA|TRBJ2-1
CASSPNSGNLFSEQFF
TGTGCCAGCAGCCCCAATAGCGGGAACCTGTTTTCGGAGCAGTTCTTC
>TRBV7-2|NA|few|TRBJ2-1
CASSPQNDEQFF
TGTGCCAGCAGCCCCCAAAACGATGAGCAGTTCTTC
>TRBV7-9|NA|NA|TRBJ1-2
CASSLEGGYGYTF
TGTGCCAGCAGCTTAGAAGGGGGCTATGGCTACACCTTC
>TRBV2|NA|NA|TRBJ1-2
CASSEEDPNYGYTF
TGTGCCAGCAGTGAGGAGGATCCCAACTATGGCTACACCTTC
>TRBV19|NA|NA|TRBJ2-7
CASTSRWNSYEQYF
TGTGCCAGTACCTCGCGGTGGAACTCCTACGAGCAGTACTTC
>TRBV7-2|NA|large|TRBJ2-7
CASSPSTGPYEQYF
TGTGCCAGCAGCCCGTCGACAGGACCCTACGAGCAGTACTTC